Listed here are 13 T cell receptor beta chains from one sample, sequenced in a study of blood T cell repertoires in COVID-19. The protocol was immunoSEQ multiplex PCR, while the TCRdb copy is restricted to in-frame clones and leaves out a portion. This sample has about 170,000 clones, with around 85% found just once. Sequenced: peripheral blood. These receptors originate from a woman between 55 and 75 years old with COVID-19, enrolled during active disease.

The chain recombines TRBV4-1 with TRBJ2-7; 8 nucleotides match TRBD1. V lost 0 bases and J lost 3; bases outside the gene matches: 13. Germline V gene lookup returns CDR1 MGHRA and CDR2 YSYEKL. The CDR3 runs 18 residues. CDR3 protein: CASSQDLPRGQAIYEQYF. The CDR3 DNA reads TGCGCCAGCAGCCAAGATCTTCCGCGGGGACAGGCGATCTACGAGCAGTACTTC.

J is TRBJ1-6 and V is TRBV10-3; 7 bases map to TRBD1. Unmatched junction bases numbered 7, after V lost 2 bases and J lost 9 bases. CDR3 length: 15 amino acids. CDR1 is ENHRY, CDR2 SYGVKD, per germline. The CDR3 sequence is CAISEKRGRSSPLHF. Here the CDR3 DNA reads TGTGCCATCAGTGAGAAGAGGGGGCGAAGTTCACCCCTCCACTTT.

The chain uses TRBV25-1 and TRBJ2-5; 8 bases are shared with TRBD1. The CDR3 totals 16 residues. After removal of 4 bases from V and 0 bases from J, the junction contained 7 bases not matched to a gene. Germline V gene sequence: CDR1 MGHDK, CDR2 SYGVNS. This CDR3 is CASSGRTGPYQETQYF. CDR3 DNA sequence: TGTGCCAGCAGTGGACGGACAGGGCCCTACCAAGAGACCCAGTACTTC. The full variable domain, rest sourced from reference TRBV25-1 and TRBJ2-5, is EADIYQTPRYLVIGTGKKITLECSQTMGHDKMYWYQQDPGMELHLIHYSYGVNSTEKGDLSSESTVSRIRTEHFPLTLESARPSHTSQYLCASSGRTGPYQETQYFGPGTRLLVL.

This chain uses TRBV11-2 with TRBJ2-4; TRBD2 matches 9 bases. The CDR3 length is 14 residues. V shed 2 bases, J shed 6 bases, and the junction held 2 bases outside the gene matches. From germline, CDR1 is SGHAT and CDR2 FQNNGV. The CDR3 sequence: CASSLIAGANIQYF. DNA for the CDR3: TGTGCCAGCAGCTTAATAGCGGGAGCAAACATTCAGTACTTC.

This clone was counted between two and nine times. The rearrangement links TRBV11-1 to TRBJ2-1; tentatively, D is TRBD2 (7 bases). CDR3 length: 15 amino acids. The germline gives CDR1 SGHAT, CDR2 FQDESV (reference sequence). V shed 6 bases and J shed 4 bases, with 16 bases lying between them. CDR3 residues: CASSIGGARYNEQFF. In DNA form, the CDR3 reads TGTGCCAGCAGTATTGGGGGGGCTCGGTACAATGAGCAGTTCTTC.

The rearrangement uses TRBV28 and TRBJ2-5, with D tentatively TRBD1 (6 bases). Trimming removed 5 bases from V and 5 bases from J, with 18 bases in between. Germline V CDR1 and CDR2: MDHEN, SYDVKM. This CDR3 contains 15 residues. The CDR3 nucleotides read TGTGCCAGCAGTCCTGGGACAACCAGAAGGGAGACCCAGTACTTC. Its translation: CASSPGTTRRETQYF.

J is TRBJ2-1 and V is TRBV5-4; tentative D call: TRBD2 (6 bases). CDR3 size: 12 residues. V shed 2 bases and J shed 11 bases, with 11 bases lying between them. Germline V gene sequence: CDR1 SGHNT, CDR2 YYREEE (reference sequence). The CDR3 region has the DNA TGTGCCAGCAGCTTACGACTAGAGAAGCAGTTCTTC. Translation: CASSLRLEKQFF.

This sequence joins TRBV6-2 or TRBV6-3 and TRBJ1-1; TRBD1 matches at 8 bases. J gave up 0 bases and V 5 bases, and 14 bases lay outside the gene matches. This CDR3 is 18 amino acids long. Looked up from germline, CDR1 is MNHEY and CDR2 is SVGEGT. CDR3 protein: CASSKPRTGLPLNTEAFF. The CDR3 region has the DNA TGTGCCAGCAGTAAACCAAGGACAGGGCTCCCTCTGAACACTGAAGCTTTCTTT.

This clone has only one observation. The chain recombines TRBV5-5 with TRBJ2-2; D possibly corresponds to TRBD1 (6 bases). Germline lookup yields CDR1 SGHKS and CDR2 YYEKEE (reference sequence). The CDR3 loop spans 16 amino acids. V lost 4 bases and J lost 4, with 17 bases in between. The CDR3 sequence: CASSATGTLTTGELFF. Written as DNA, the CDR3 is TGTGCCAGCAGCGCCACCGGGACACTTACCACCGGGGAGCTGTTTTTT.

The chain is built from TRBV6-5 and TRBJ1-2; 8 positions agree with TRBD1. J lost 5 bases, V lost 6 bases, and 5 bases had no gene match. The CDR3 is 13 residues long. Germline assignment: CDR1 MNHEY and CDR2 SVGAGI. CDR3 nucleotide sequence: TGTGCCAGCAGATCGGGACAGGTTTATGGCTACACCTTC. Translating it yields CASRSGQVYGYTF.

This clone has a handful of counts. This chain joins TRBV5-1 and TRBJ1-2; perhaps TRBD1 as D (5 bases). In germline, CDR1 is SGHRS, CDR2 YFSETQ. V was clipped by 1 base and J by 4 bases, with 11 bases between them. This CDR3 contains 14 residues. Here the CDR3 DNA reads TGCGCCAGCAGCTTGAAGGGGTCTGGCTATGGCTACACCTTC. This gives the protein CASSLKGSGYGYTF.

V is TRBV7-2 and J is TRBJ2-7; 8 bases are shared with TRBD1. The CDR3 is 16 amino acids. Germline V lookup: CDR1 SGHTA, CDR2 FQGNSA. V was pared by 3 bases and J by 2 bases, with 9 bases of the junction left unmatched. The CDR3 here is CASSFSPTGVAYEQYF. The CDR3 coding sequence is TGTGCCAGCAGCTTTTCCCCGACAGGGGTGGCCTACGAGCAGTACTTC. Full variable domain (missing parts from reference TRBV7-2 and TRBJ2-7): GAGVSQSPSNKVTEKGKDVELRCDPISGHTALYWYRQSLGQGLEFLIYFQGNSAPDKSGLPSDRFSAERTGGSVSTLTIQRTQQEDSAVYLCASSFSPTGVAYEQYFGPGTRLTVT.

The CDR3 region is CAWSVLASGPQETQYF. CDR3 bases: TGTGCCTGGAGTGTATTGGCTAGCGGGCCCCAAGAGACCCAGTACTTC. The chain has TRBV30 and TRBJ2-5; 8 nucleotides line up with TRBD2. After removal of 0 bases from V and 1 base from J, the junction contained 7 bases not matched to a gene. The CDR3 length is 16 residues. CDR1 is GTSNPN and CDR2 is SVGIG in the germline V gene (reference sequence).